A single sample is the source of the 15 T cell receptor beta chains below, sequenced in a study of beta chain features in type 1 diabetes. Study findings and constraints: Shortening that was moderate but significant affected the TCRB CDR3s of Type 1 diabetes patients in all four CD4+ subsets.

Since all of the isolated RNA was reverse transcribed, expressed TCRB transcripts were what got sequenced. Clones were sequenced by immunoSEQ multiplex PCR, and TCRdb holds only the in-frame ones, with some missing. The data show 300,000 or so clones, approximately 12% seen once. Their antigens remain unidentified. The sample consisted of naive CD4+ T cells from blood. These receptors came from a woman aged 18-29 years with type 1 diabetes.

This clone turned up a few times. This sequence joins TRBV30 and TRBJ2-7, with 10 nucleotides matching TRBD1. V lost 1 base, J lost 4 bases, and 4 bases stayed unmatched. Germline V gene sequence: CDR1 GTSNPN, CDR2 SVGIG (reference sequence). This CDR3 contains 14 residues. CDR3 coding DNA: TGTGCCTGGAGTGCGGGGACAGGGGTGTACGAGCAGTACGTC. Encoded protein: CAWSAGTGVYEQYV.

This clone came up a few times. This CDR3 is CASSFAQGAGQPQHF. The DNA of the CDR3 is TGTGCCAGCAGCTTCGCACAGGGGGCAGGACAGCCCCAGCATTTT. The chain links TRBV7-2 to TRBJ1-5; 9 bases match TRBD1. Germline lookup yields CDR1 SGHTA and CDR2 FQGNSA. The CDR3 is made up of 15 amino acids. V trimming: 3 bases; J trimming: 7 bases; junction bases outside the gene matches: 7.

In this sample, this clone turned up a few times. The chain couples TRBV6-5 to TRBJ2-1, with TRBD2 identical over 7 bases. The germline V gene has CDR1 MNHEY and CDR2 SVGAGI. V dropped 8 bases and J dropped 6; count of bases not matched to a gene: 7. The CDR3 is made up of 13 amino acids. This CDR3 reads CASGRGFGNEQFF. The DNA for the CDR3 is TGTGCCAGCGGGAGGGGCTTTGGCAATGAGCAGTTCTTC.

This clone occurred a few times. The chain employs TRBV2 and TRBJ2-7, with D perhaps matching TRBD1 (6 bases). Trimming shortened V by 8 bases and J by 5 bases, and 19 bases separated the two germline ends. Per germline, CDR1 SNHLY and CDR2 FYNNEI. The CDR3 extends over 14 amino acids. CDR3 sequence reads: CASGQHREWDEQYF. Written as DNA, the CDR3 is TGTGCCAGCGGCCAGCACAGGGAATGGGACGAGCAGTACTTC.

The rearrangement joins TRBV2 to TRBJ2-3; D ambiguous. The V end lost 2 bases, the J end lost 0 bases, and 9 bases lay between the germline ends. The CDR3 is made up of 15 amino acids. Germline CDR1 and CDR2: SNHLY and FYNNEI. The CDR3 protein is CASSESGFSTDTQYF. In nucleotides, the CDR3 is TGTGCCAGCAGTGAAAGTGGCTTTAGCACAGATACGCAGTATTTT.

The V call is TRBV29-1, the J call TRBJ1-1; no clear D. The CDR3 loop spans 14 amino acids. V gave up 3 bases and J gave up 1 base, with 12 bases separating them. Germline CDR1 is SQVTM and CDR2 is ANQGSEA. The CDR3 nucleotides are TGCAGCGTTGACCCTATGGGCAGGAACACTGAAGCTTTCTTT. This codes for CSVDPMGRNTEAFF.

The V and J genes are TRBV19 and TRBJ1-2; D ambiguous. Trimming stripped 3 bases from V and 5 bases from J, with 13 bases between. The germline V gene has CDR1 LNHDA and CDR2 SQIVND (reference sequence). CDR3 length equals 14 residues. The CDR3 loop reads CASSIRRELYGYTF. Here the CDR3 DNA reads TGTGCCAGTAGTATCCGACGGGAGCTATATGGCTACACCTTC.

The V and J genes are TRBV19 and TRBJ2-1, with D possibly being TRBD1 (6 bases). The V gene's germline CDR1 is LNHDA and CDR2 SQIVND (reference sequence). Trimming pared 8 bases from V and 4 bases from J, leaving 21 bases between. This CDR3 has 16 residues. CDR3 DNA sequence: TGTGCCAGTGAAACAGGGCGACATTATGATTACAATGAGCAGTTCTTC. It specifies CASETGRHYDYNEQFF. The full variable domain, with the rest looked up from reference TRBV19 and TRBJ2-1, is DGGITQSPKYLFRKEGQNVTLSCEQNLNHDAMYWYRQDPGQGLRLIYYSQIVNDFQKGDIAEGYSVSREKKESFPLTVTSAQKNPTAFYLCASETGRHYDYNEQFFGPGTRLTVL.

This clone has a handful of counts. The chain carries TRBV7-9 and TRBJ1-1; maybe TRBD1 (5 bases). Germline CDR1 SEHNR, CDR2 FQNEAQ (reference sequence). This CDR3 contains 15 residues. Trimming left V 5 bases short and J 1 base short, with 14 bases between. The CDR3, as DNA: TGTGCCAGCAGCCCTCACGGGGGGGGGAACACTGAAGCTTTCTTT. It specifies CASSPHGGGNTEAFF.

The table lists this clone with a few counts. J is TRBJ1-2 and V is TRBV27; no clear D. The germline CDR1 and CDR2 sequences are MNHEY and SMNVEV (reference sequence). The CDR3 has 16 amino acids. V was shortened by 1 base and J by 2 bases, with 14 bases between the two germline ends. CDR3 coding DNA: TGTGCCAGCAGTTTATGGCCCAACCCGGGAAACTATGGCTACACCTTC. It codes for CASSLWPNPGNYGYTF.

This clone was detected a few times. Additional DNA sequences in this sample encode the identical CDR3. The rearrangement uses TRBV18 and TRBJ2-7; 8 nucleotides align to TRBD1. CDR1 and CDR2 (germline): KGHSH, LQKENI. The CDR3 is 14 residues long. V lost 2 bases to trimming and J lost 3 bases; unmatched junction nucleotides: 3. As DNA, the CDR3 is TGTGCCAGCTCACCAGGGACAGGAAGCTACGAGCAGTACGTC. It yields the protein CASSPGTGSYEQYV.

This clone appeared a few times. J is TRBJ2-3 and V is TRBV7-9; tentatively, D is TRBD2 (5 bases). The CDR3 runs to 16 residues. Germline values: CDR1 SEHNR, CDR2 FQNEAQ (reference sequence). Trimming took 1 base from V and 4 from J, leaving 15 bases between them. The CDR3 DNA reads TGTGCCAGCAGCTTAGTAGGAGGACCCTATCCAGATACGCAGTATTTT. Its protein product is CASSLVGGPYPDTQYF.

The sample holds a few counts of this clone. Here the CDR3 reads CASSRTSRNEQFF. CDR3 coding DNA: TGTGCCAGCAGTCGGACTAGCCGCAATGAGCAGTTCTTC. The V call is TRBV6-5, the J call TRBJ2-1; 8 bases are a match to TRBD2. CDR3 size: 13 residues. J was trimmed by 6 bases and V by 5 bases; bases with no gene match: 3. Per the germline V gene, CDR1 is MNHEY and CDR2 is SVGAGI.

For the CDR3, the DNA is TGTGCCACCATACTAGCGGGAGGGGATACGCAGTATTTT. Translation gives CATILAGGDTQYF. V usage is TRBV15 and J usage is TRBJ2-3, with 13 bases that match TRBD2. This CDR3 has 13 residues. The germline gives CDR1 LNHNV, CDR2 YYDKDF (reference sequence). With V trimmed by 7 bases and J by 6 bases, 1 base remained unmatched.

CDR3 protein: CASTLGGQPQHF. The CDR3 nucleotides read TGTGCCAGCACCCTCGGCGGTCAGCCCCAGCATTTT. The chain recombines TRBV2 with TRBJ1-5; D call uncertain. Germline V gene sequence: CDR1 SNHLY, CDR2 FYNNEI. The CDR3 runs to 12 residues. Trimming removed 7 bases from V and 6 bases from J, with 10 bases in between.